The clone carrying this TCR beta chain was found a few times. Its antigen is not identified. The sample originates from a study of CD8 T cells in ankylosing spondylitis. Study-wide results and limits: A TCR beta motif made of several highly homologous variants seemed typical of ankylosing spondylitis blood. Disease-linked clones bore a CD8+ phenotype and were relatively rare in peripheral blood.

TCRdb called the 5' RACE reads again in MiXCR, with one record for every CDR3 protein. The sample has 700,000 to 1,000,000 distinct CDR3 sequences, approximately 12% seen once; the top ten hold approximately 0.5%. The sequence came from a male donor with ankylosing spondylitis. Sequencing was performed on blood, either unsorted or a sorted T cell fraction (not recorded which).

CDR3 nucleotide sequence: TGTGCCAGCTCAAGCCTAGCGGGAGTCTCGGAGACCCAGTACTTC. It specifies CASSSLAGVSETQYF. V usage is TRBV18 and J usage is TRBJ2-5; 10 bases agree with TRBD2. V gave up 5 bases and J gave up 5 bases; unmatched junction bases: 8. In germline, CDR1 is KGHSH, CDR2 LQKENI. This CDR3 is 15 amino acids long.